This TCR beta chain was sequenced in a study of T cell repertoires in cytomegalovirus infection. As for the study in general: Based on public TCR beta signatures, there were indications of CMV infection and of a matching HLA type. Study-level results: Carriers of CMV plus the relevant HLA were identified by cumulative public TCR beta family frequency. HLA-C-restricted CMV clonotypes gave the most frequent clonotype in two of eight donors.

CDR3 length: 15 amino acids. Germline V gene sequence: CDR1 SEHNR, CDR2 FQNEAQ (reference sequence). Trimming removed 4 bases at V and 8 bases at J, with 20 bases between. This clonotype was found a few times. The antigen remains unidentified. TCRdb re-analysed the reads in MiXCR, keeping a single row per CDR3 protein. The data hold about 260,000 distinct CDR3 sequences, with 9.1% observed a single time. The V call is TRBV7-9, the J call TRBJ1-1; no clear D gene. The sequence came from a human donor in good health (CMV status not recorded). Some clones in this sample may be carry-over from other donors' samples. The sequenced material came from PBMCs. The CDR3 sequence is CASSSNGLDLGEAFF. The CDR3 coding sequence is TGTGCCAGCAGCTCTAATGGACTAGACCTTGGGGAAGCTTTCTTT.